Listed below are T cell receptor beta chains from one sample, sequenced in a study of T-cell memory formation after mild COVID-19. TCRdb re-called the 5' RACE reads with MiXCR, one entry per CDR3 protein. The data contain a few hundred thousand distinct CDR3 sequences, roughly 20% of them singletons. The specimen sequenced was PBMCs or a T cell subset sorted from them (not recorded which). The receptor set was obtained from an adult woman who had mild COVID-19 (a few samples of this study predate the infection). Cell type and time point are not known. Both conserved end residues are part of each CDR3. The D gene is left open where the match is weak. The size entry is marked missing in some rows and otherwise reads once, few, many or a size class.

v_gene	abundance	j_gene	d_gene	CDR3aa	CDR3nt
TRBV9	few	TRBJ2-3	.	CASSPRGATSTDTQYF	TGTGCCAGCAGCCCTCGGGGGGCGACTAGCACAGATACGCAGTATTTT
TRBV12-3/TRBV12-4	few	TRBJ2-2	.	CASSLGQYTGELFF	TGTGCCAGCAGTTTAGGACAGTACACCGGGGAGCTGTTTTTT
TRBV5-1	.	TRBJ2-5	.	CASSIRPPTEETQYF	TGCGCCAGCAGCATTAGACCGCCGACAGAAGAGACCCAGTACTTC
TRBV15	.	TRBJ2-1	TRBD2	CATSRDWSGGNNEQFF	TGTGCCACCAGCAGAGATTGGAGCGGGGGGAACAATGAGCAGTTCTTC
TRBV5-5	.	TRBJ1-1	.	CASSLLSPFGTEAFF	TGTGCCAGCAGCTTGTTGAGTCCGTTTGGCACTGAAGCTTTCTTT
TRBV12-5	few	TRBJ1-1	.	CASGLWGRPNTEAFF	TGTGCTAGTGGTTTGTGGGGTAGGCCGAACACTGAAGCTTTCTTT
TRBV29-1	few	TRBJ2-7	TRBD1	CSARDRGNYEQYF	TGCAGCGCCCGGGACAGGGGAAACTACGAGCAGTACTTC
TRBV7-7	.	TRBJ2-1	TRBD2	CASSSSGGGYNEQFF	TGTGCCAGCAGCTCTAGCGGGGGGGGATACAATGAGCAGTTCTTC
TRBV11-2	.	TRBJ1-1	.	CASTWLGEANTEAFF	TGTGCCAGCACATGGTTGGGGGAAGCGAACACTGAAGCTTTCTTT
TRBV20-1	.	TRBJ1-2	TRBD1	CSARMDREAGYTF	TGCAGTGCTAGGATGGACAGGGAGGCTGGCTACACCTTC
TRBV29-1	.	TRBJ2-7	.	CSVDDRNF	TGCAGCGTGGACGACAGGAACTTC
TRBV12-3/TRBV12-4	few	TRBJ2-7	.	CASSLSQGDYEQYF	TGTGCCAGCAGTTTGAGTCAGGGCGACTACGAGCAGTACTTC
TRBV7-8	.	TRBJ2-7	.	CASSTRGSPYEQYF	TGTGCCAGCAGCACCAGGGGATCCCCCTACGAGCAGTACTTC
TRBV20-1	.	TRBJ2-2	.	CSAQSLRQGTGELFF	TGCAGTGCCCAGAGCCTCCGGCAGGGCACCGGGGAGCTGTTTTTT
TRBV2	.	TRBJ1-5	TRBD1	CATQGQGGNQPQHF	TGTGCCACCCAAGGGCAGGGGGGCAATCAGCCCCAGCATTTT
TRBV7-8	.	TRBJ2-3	.	CASSKRLQSNTDTQYF	TGTGCCAGCAGCAAACGCCTACAGAGTAACACAGATACGCAGTATTTT
TRBV5-6	.	TRBJ2-2	.	CASSLAGLLDTGELFF	TGTGCCAGCAGCTTGGCCGGTCTACTGGACACCGGGGAGCTGTTTTTT
TRBV7-9	few	TRBJ1-2	.	CASSFGAAPGYTF	TGTGCCAGCAGTTTCGGAGCCGCTCCCGGCTACACCTTC
TRBV12-3/TRBV12-4	.	TRBJ2-3	.	CASSPRGSADTQYF	TGTGCCAGCAGTCCCAGGGGTAGCGCAGATACGCAGTATTTT
TRBV11-2	.	TRBJ1-2	TRBD1	CASSWGQLEWYGYTF	TGTGCCAGCAGCTGGGGACAGTTAGAGTGGTATGGCTACACCTTC
TRBV30	.	TRBJ2-1	.	CAWNGVGSYNEQFF	TGTGCCTGGAATGGCGTGGGCTCCTACAATGAGCAGTTCTTC
TRBV18	few	TRBJ2-5	.	CASSRTTGETQYF	TGTGCCAGCTCACGCACAACAGGGGAGACCCAGTACTTC
TRBV10-3	few	TRBJ2-7	.	CAIRARDIYEQYF	TGTGCCATCAGGGCCCGGGACATCTACGAGCAGTACTTC
TRBV5-6	.	TRBJ2-7	.	CASSWGPTLDYEQYF	TGTGCCAGCAGCTGGGGACCGACCCTGGACTACGAGCAGTACTTC
TRBV11-3	few	TRBJ2-3	.	CASSRNLAFPQYF	TGTGCCAGCAGCAGAAACCTAGCTTTTCCGCAGTATTTT
TRBV14	few	TRBJ2-5	.	CASSHSSGYFGETQYF	TGTGCCAGCAGCCATTCCTCTGGGTACTTTGGAGAGACCCAGTACTTC
TRBV20-1	few	TRBJ1-2	.	CSARDDRRYGYTF	TGCAGTGCTAGAGATGACAGAAGGTATGGCTACACCTTC
TRBV5-1	few	TRBJ1-1	TRBD1	CASSLDRQGIAEAFF	TGCGCCAGCAGCTTGGATAGACAGGGAATTGCTGAAGCTTTCTTT
TRBV9	.	TRBJ1-2	.	CASSVAQAGFYGYTF	TGTGCCAGCAGCGTAGCTCAGGCAGGCTTCTATGGCTACACCTTC
TRBV7-9	few	TRBJ2-2	.	CASTLPPEIGVSRTGELFF	TGTGCCAGCACCCTTCCCCCCGAGATTGGGGTATCGAGAACCGGGGAGCTGTTTTTT
TRBV5-4	many	TRBJ2-4	.	CASTQTGGMKNIQYF	TGTGCCAGCACCCAGACTGGCGGGATGAAAAACATTCAGTACTTC
TRBV6-5	.	TRBJ1-1	.	CASSYSGSVGAEAFF	TGTGCCAGCAGTTACTCAGGGTCCGTTGGGGCTGAAGCTTTCTTT
TRBV15	few	TRBJ2-5	.	CATGGRAQETQYF	TGTGCCACCGGGGGCAGGGCGCAAGAGACCCAGTACTTC
TRBV6-2/TRBV6-3	.	TRBJ2-2	.	CASSEVQALNTGELFF	TGTGCCAGCAGTGAGGTACAGGCCTTGAACACCGGGGAGCTGTTTTTT
TRBV5-1	.	TRBJ2-7	.	CASSLEGVLLNEQYF	TGCGCCAGCAGCTTGGAAGGTGTACTCCTCAACGAGCAGTACTTC
TRBV20-1	few	TRBJ2-1	TRBD2	CSARSSGAYNEQFF	TGCAGTGCTAGATCTAGCGGAGCTTACAATGAGCAGTTCTTC
TRBV3-1	many	TRBJ2-6	TRBD1	CASSQGTGGANVLTF	TGTGCCAGCAGCCAAGGGACAGGTGGGGCCAACGTCCTGACTTTC